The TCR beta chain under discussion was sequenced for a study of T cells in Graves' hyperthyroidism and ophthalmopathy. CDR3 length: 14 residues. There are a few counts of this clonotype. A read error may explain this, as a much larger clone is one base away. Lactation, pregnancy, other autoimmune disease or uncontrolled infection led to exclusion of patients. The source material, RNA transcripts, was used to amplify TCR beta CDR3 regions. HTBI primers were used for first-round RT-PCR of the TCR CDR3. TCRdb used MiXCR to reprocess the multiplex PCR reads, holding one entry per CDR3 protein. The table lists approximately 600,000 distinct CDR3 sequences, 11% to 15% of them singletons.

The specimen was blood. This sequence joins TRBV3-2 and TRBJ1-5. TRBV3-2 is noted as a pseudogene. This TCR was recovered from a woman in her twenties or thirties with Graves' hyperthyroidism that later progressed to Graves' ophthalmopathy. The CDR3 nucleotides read TGTGCCAGCATCCATCTATGGAGGGATCAGCCCCAGCATTTT. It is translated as CASIHLWRDQPQHF.